This TCR beta chain was recovered during a study of blood T cell repertoires in COVID-19. Study in general: Sites across the United States, Italy and Spain contributed samples from acute and convalescent COVID-19.

Per the original methods: Amplification with reference gene primers provided the estimates of nucleated cell counts. Some clones are missing from TCRdb's copy, which holds only in-frame ones; the method was immunoSEQ multiplex PCR. V and J calls and clone size are as listed in that table; D and trimming were resolved from the DNA. Of 250,000 to 350,000 clones in the sample, roughly 84% were seen once. One Seattle source followed patients from active infection through their disease course. Germline assignment: CDR1 MGHRA and CDR2 YSYEKL. Germline trimming cut 0 bases from V and 3 bases from J; bases unmatched to any gene: 3. The CDR3 has 16 amino acids.

The specimen sequenced was peripheral blood. The source of this sequence is a human donor with COVID-19, enrolled during active disease. The donor label of this sample is uncertain. J is TRBJ2-1 and V is TRBV4-1; 9 nucleotides align to TRBD2. DNA for the CDR3: TGCGCCAGCAGCCAAGATAGCGGGAGCATCTACAATGAGCAGTTCTTC. It yields the protein CASSQDSGSIYNEQFF.